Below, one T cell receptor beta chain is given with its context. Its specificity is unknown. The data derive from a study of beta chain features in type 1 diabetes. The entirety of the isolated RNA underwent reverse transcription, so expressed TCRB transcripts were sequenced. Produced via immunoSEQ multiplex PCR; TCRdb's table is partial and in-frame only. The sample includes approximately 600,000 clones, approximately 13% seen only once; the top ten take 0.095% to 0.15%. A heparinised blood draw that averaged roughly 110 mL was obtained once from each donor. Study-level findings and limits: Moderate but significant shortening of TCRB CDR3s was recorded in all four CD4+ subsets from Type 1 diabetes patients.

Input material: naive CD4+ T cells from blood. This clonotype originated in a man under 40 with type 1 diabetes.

CDR3 region: CASSLAAGGPDTQYF. The CDR3 DNA follows: TGTGCCAGCAGTTTAGCAGCGGGGGGGCCTGATACGCAGTATTTT. The chain has TRBV28 and TRBJ2-3; 10 bases fit TRBD2. Germline assignment: CDR1 MDHEN and CDR2 SYDVKM. The CDR3 runs 15 residues. V was clipped by 2 bases and J by 6 bases; unmatched bases: 5. Full variable domain (remainder filled in from reference TRBV28 and TRBJ2-3): DVKVTQSSRYLVKRTGEKVFLECVQDMDHENMFWYRQDPGLGLRLIYFSYDVKMKEKGDIPEGYSVSREKKERFSLILESASTNQTSMYLCASSLAAGGPDTQYFGPGTRLTVL.